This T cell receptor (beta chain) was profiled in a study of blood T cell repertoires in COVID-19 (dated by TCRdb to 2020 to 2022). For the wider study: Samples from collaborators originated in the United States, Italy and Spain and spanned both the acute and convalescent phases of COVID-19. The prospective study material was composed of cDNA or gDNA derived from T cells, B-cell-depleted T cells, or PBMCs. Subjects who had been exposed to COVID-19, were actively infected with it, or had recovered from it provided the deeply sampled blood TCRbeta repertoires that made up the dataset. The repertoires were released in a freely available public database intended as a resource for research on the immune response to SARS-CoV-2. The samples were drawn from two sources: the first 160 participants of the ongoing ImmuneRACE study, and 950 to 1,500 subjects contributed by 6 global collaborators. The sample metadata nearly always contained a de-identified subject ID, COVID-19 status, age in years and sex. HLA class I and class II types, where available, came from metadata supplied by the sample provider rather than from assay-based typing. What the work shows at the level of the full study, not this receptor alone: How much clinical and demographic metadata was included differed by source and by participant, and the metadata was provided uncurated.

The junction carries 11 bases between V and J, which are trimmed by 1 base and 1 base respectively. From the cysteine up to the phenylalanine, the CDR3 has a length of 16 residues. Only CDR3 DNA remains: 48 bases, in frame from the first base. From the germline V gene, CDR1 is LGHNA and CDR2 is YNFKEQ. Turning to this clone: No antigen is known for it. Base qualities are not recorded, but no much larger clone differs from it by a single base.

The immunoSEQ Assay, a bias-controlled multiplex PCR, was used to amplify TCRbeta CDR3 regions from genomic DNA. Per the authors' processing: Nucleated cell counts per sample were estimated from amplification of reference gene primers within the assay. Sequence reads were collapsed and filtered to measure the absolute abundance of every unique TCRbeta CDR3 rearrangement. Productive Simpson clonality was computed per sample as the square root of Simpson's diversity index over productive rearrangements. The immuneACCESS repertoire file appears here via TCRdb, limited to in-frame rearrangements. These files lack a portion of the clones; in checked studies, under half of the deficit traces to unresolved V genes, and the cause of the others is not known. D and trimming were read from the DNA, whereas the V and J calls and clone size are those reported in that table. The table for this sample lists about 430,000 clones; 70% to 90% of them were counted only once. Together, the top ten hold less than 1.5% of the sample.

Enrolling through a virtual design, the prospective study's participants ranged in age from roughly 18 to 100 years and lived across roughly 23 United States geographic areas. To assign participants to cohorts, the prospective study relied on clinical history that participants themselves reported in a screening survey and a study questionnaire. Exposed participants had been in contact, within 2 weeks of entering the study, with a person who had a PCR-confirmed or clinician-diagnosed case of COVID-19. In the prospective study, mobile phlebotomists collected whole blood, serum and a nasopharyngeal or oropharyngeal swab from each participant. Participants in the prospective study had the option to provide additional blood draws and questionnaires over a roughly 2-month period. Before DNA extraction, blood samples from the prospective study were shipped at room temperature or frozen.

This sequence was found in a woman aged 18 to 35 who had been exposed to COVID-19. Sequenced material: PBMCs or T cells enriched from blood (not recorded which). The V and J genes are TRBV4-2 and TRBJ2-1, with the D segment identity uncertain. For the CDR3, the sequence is CASSQVAERSYNEQFF. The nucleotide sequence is TGTGCCAGCAGCCAAGTTGCCGAGAGGTCCTACAATGAGCAGTTCTTC.